This TCR beta chain was sequenced during a study of blood T cell repertoires in COVID-19. Background on the study: COVID-19 samples from acute and convalescent phases originated in the United States, Italy and Spain. From T cells, B-cell-depleted T cells, or PBMCs came the material, which was cDNA or gDNA.

Assay used: immunoSEQ multiplex PCR; TCRdb lists only in-frame clones, some missing. The data hold about 220,000 clones, with around 81% observed a single time. The CDR3 runs to 15 residues. After removal of 6 bases from V and 4 bases from J, the junction contained 9 bases not matched to a gene. Germline V gene lookup returns CDR1 SGHRS and CDR2 YFSETQ. This clone was picked up a small number of times. Material for sequencing was peripheral blood. The J gene is TRBJ2-1, the V gene TRBV5-1, with 8 bases matching TRBD2. The clonotype originates from an older woman with acute or convalescent COVID-19. The CDR3 spells CASTDGGTSYNEQFF. The CDR3 nucleotides read TGCGCCAGCACCGACGGAGGGACTAGTTACAATGAGCAGTTCTTC. Full variable domain (remainder filled in from reference TRBV5-1 and TRBJ2-1): KAGVTQTPRYLIKTRGQQVTLSCSPISGHRSVSWYQQTPGQGLQFLFEYFSETQRNKGNFPGRFSGRQFSNSRSEMNVSTLELGDSALYLCASTDGGTSYNEQFFGPGTRLTVL.